The following is a T cell receptor (beta chain) sequence with its context. Repertoires were generated with immunoSEQ multiplex PCR, while TCRdb's copy carries only in-frame clones and drops some. The profile covers about half a million clones, with 78% appearing a single time and around 11% taken by the ten largest. These data originate in a study of shared clonotypes between healthy human individuals. The CDR3 runs to 13 residues. V dropped 1 base and J dropped 7 bases, with 11 bases sitting between them. The germline CDR1 and CDR2 sequences are SGHAT and FQNNGV. V and J are TRBV11-2 and TRBJ2-7; a possible D gene is TRBD1 (5 bases). The clonotype originates from a woman between 40 and 50 years old in good health. Some clones in this sample may be carry-over from other donors' samples. The sequenced sample consisted of PBMCs. This CDR3 is CASSLGQLGEQYF. CDR3 in DNA: TGTGCCAGCAGCTTAGGACAGTTGGGTGAGCAGTACTTC. Variable domain in full (rest from reference TRBV11-2 and TRBJ2-7): EAGVAQSPRYKIIEKRQSVAFWCNPISGHATLYWYQQILGQGPKLLIQFQNNGVVDDSQLPKDRFSAERLKGVDSTLKIQPAKLEDSAVYLCASSLGQLGEQYFGPGTRLTVT.